Listed below are T cell receptor beta chains from one sample, sequenced in a study of cytomegalovirus exposure and HLA in healthy donors. Only in-frame clones appear in the TCRdb table, and some are missing; sequencing was by immunoSEQ multiplex PCR. The repertoire holds about 80,000 clones, with approximately 65% as singletons. Sequencing input: PBMCs. These receptors all stem from a male donor in good health and CMV-seropositive. Both conserved end residues are part of each CDR3. The order of the fields is D gene, V gene, clone size, J gene, CDR3 protein, CDR3 DNA. The D gene is left open where the match is weak. For some rows the clone size is stated as once, few or many, or as a class when expanded; others skip it.

D gene: NA; V gene: TRBV6-1; clone size: NA; J gene: TRBJ1-1; CDR3 protein: CASSAYRISNTEAFF; CDR3 DNA: TGTGCCAGCAGTGCCTACAGAATATCCAACACTGAAGCTTTCTTT
D gene: NA; V gene: TRBV13; clone size: few; J gene: TRBJ2-7; CDR3 protein: CASSLGLENEQYF; CDR3 DNA: TGTGCCAGCAGCTTAGGGCTAGAGAACGAGCAGTACTTC
D gene: TRBD1; V gene: TRBV6-1; clone size: NA; J gene: TRBJ1-1; CDR3 protein: CASSEVRGGRGRVNTEAFF; CDR3 DNA: TGTGCCAGCAGTGAAGTAAGGGGCGGCAGGGGGAGAGTGAACACTGAAGCTTTCTTT
D gene: NA; V gene: TRBV6-5; clone size: once; J gene: TRBJ2-1; CDR3 protein: CASSYSIAAEQFF; CDR3 DNA: TGTGCCAGCAGTTACTCGATAGCGGCTGAGCAGTTCTTC
D gene: NA; V gene: TRBV15; clone size: NA; J gene: TRBJ2-1; CDR3 protein: CATSRDGASSYNEQFF; CDR3 DNA: TGTGCCACCAGCAGAGATGGAGCGAGCTCCTACAATGAGCAGTTCTTC
D gene: NA; V gene: TRBV28; clone size: medium-sized; J gene: TRBJ1-5; CDR3 protein: CASTQRGIYQPQHF; CDR3 DNA: TGTGCCAGCACCCAACGAGGGATTTATCAGCCCCAGCATTTT
D gene: TRBD2; V gene: TRBV2; clone size: NA; J gene: TRBJ2-1; CDR3 protein: CASRGLANNEQFF; CDR3 DNA: TGTGCCAGCCGGGGACTAGCGAATAATGAGCAGTTCTTC
D gene: NA; V gene: TRBV28; clone size: NA; J gene: TRBJ2-7; CDR3 protein: CASSWNSNSYEQYF; CDR3 DNA: TGTGCCAGCAGTTGGAACAGTAACTCCTACGAGCAGTACTTC
D gene: TRBD1; V gene: TRBV19; clone size: NA; J gene: TRBJ1-5; CDR3 protein: CASSMGQGGNQPQHF; CDR3 DNA: TGTGCCAGTAGTATGGGACAGGGCGGTAATCAGCCCCAGCATTTT
D gene: NA; V gene: TRBV5-1; clone size: few; J gene: TRBJ1-6; CDR3 protein: CASTQSGISYNSPLHF; CDR3 DNA: TGCGCCAGTACCCAATCAGGGATCTCCTATAATTCACCCCTCCACTTT
D gene: TRBD1; V gene: TRBV29-1; clone size: few; J gene: TRBJ1-2; CDR3 protein: CSVRGLANYGYTF; CDR3 DNA: TGCAGCGTAAGGGGGCTGGCTAACTATGGCTACACCTTC
D gene: NA; V gene: TRBV28; clone size: NA; J gene: TRBJ1-2; CDR3 protein: CASSLVRGNGYTF; CDR3 DNA: TGTGCCAGCAGTTTAGTTAGGGGGAATGGCTACACCTTC
D gene: NA; V gene: TRBV5-1; clone size: NA; J gene: TRBJ2-7; CDR3 protein: CASSLRKSLGEQYF; CDR3 DNA: TGCGCCAGCAGCTTGCGGAAGTCATTGGGCGAGCAGTACTTC
D gene: NA; V gene: TRBV5-1; clone size: few; J gene: TRBJ2-2; CDR3 protein: CASSLEGGGMELFF; CDR3 DNA: TGCGCCAGCAGCTTGGAAGGGGGCGGGATGGAGCTGTTTTTT
D gene: NA; V gene: TRBV28; clone size: NA; J gene: TRBJ1-5; CDR3 protein: CASRRENQPQHF; CDR3 DNA: TGTGCCAGCAGGAGGGAAAATCAGCCCCAGCATTTT
D gene: NA; V gene: TRBV7-9; clone size: NA; J gene: TRBJ1-3; CDR3 protein: CASSPNGGGLVTIYF; CDR3 DNA: TGTGCCAGCAGCCCCAACGGGGGGGGATTGGTCACCATATATTTT
D gene: NA; V gene: TRBV4-3; clone size: NA; J gene: TRBJ1-1; CDR3 protein: CASSQGPGGNTEAFF; CDR3 DNA: TGCGCCAGCAGCCAAGGCCCTGGCGGGAACACTGAAGCTTTCTTT
D gene: NA; V gene: TRBV30; clone size: NA; J gene: TRBJ1-6; CDR3 protein: CAWSGTAENSPLHF; CDR3 DNA: TGTGCCTGGAGTGGAACCGCCGAGAATTCACCCCTCCACTTT
D gene: NA; V gene: TRBV28; clone size: NA; J gene: TRBJ1-6; CDR3 protein: CASRDAGRVSPLHF; CDR3 DNA: TGTGCCAGCAGGGACGCGGGGCGGGTTTCACCCCTCCACTTT
D gene: TRBD2; V gene: TRBV2; clone size: NA; J gene: TRBJ2-1; CDR3 protein: CASSASGMGHEQFF; CDR3 DNA: TGTGCCAGCAGTGCTAGCGGGATGGGGCATGAGCAGTTCTTC
D gene: NA; V gene: TRBV30; clone size: NA; J gene: TRBJ1-1; CDR3 protein: CAWSADSICRAFF; CDR3 DNA: TGTGCCTGGAGTGCGGACAGCATTTGTAGAGCTTTCTTT
D gene: TRBD2; V gene: TRBV4-2; clone size: NA; J gene: TRBJ2-1; CDR3 protein: CASSQAADSGKYNEQFF; CDR3 DNA: TGTGCCAGCAGCCAAGCGGCGGATAGCGGGAAGTACAATGAGCAGTTCTTC
D gene: TRBD1; V gene: TRBV19; clone size: NA; J gene: TRBJ2-4; CDR3 protein: CASRGQGTRAKNIQYF; CDR3 DNA: TGTGCCAGTAGGGGACAGGGGACGAGGGCCAAAAACATTCAGTACTTC
D gene: TRBD2; V gene: TRBV7-7; clone size: NA; J gene: TRBJ2-5; CDR3 protein: CASSFGLAGQETQYF; CDR3 DNA: TGTGCCAGCAGCTTCGGACTAGCGGGACAAGAGACCCAGTACTTC
D gene: NA; V gene: TRBV7-2; clone size: NA; J gene: TRBJ2-7; CDR3 protein: CASSPGTSYEQYF; CDR3 DNA: TGTGCCAGCAGCCCCGGGACATCCTACGAGCAGTACTTC
D gene: TRBD1; V gene: TRBV15; clone size: NA; J gene: TRBJ1-2; CDR3 protein: CATSRAAGGEGYPF; CDR3 DNA: TGTGCCACCAGCAGAGCCGCAGGGGGCGAAGGCTACCCCTTC
D gene: TRBD1; V gene: TRBV9; clone size: few; J gene: TRBJ2-2; CDR3 protein: CASSAATRGPDTGELFF; CDR3 DNA: TGTGCCAGCAGCGCAGCGACCAGGGGGCCAGACACCGGGGAGCTGTTTTTT
D gene: TRBD1; V gene: TRBV18; clone size: NA; J gene: TRBJ1-5; CDR3 protein: CASSGTDINQPQHF; CDR3 DNA: TGTGCCAGCTCCGGGACAGATATCAATCAGCCCCAGCATTTT
D gene: NA; V gene: TRBV6-1; clone size: NA; J gene: TRBJ1-6; CDR3 protein: CASSERQRDSPLHF; CDR3 DNA: TGTGCCAGCAGTGAAAGACAGAGAGATTCACCCCTCCACTTT
D gene: NA; V gene: TRBV27; clone size: few; J gene: TRBJ1-2; CDR3 protein: CASKTTGNRVYGYTF; CDR3 DNA: TGTGCCAGTAAAACCACAGGGAATCGAGTCTATGGCTACACCTTC
D gene: TRBD1; V gene: TRBV30; clone size: few; J gene: TRBJ2-1; CDR3 protein: CAWSLHSGGWYEQFF; CDR3 DNA: TGTGCCTGGAGTCTTCATTCAGGGGGCTGGTACGAGCAGTTCTTC
D gene: TRBD2; V gene: TRBV9; clone size: few; J gene: TRBJ2-7; CDR3 protein: CASSVETSGSSYEQYF; CDR3 DNA: TGTGCCAGCAGCGTAGAGACTAGCGGGAGCTCCTACGAGCAGTACTTC
D gene: TRBD1; V gene: TRBV28; clone size: NA; J gene: TRBJ1-3; CDR3 protein: CASSSDREAGNTIYF; CDR3 DNA: TGTGCCAGCAGCTCGGACAGGGAAGCTGGAAACACCATATATTTT
D gene: NA; V gene: TRBV2; clone size: few; J gene: TRBJ2-1; CDR3 protein: CASAAGANEQFF; CDR3 DNA: TGTGCCAGCGCCGCGGGGGCAAATGAGCAGTTCTTC
D gene: NA; V gene: TRBV6-1; clone size: few; J gene: TRBJ2-7; CDR3 protein: CASSAGVERYEQYF; CDR3 DNA: TGTGCCAGCAGTGCAGGGGTCGAACGCTACGAGCAGTACTTC
D gene: NA; V gene: TRBV28; clone size: few; J gene: TRBJ2-7; CDR3 protein: CASSDRRPYEQYF; CDR3 DNA: TGTGCCAGCAGTGACAGGCGCCCCTACGAGCAGTACTTC
D gene: NA; V gene: TRBV9; clone size: NA; J gene: TRBJ1-5; CDR3 protein: CASSVGGGRQPQHF; CDR3 DNA: TGTGCCAGCAGCGTAGGGGGGGGACGTCAGCCCCAGCATTTT
D gene: TRBD1; V gene: TRBV7-3; clone size: NA; J gene: TRBJ2-1; CDR3 protein: CASSLGQGRQKTNEQFF; CDR3 DNA: TGTGCCAGCAGCTTGGGACAGGGGAGGCAAAAAACCAATGAGCAGTTCTTC
D gene: NA; V gene: TRBV2; clone size: NA; J gene: TRBJ1-2; CDR3 protein: CARGGARNGYTF; CDR3 DNA: TGTGCCAGGGGGGGGGCGCGTAATGGCTACACCTTC
D gene: NA; V gene: TRBV4-3; clone size: NA; J gene: TRBJ1-1; CDR3 protein: CASSQDFRGRTEAFF; CDR3 DNA: TGCGCCAGCAGCCAAGATTTTCGGGGTAGGACTGAAGCTTTCTTT
D gene: TRBD1; V gene: TRBV5-1; clone size: NA; J gene: TRBJ2-7; CDR3 protein: CASSLPTDRFSYEQYF; CDR3 DNA: TGCGCCAGCAGCTTGCCAACGGACAGGTTCTCCTACGAGCAGTACTTC
D gene: TRBD1; V gene: TRBV19; clone size: NA; J gene: TRBJ1-5; CDR3 protein: CASTHTGVSNQPQHF; CDR3 DNA: TGTGCCAGTACCCATACAGGGGTCAGCAATCAGCCCCAGCATTTT
D gene: NA; V gene: TRBV5-1; clone size: NA; J gene: TRBJ2-7; CDR3 protein: CASSLGGQTPYEQYF; CDR3 DNA: TGCGCCAGCAGCTTGGGAGGACAGACCCCGTACGAGCAGTACTTC
D gene: NA; V gene: TRBV5-1; clone size: NA; J gene: TRBJ1-3; CDR3 protein: CASSLVSWTSGNTIYF; CDR3 DNA: TGCGCCAGCAGCTTGGTTAGTTGGACATCCGGAAACACCATATATTTT
D gene: TRBD1; V gene: TRBV5-4; clone size: NA; J gene: TRBJ2-2; CDR3 protein: CASSSGQGWVAGELFF; CDR3 DNA: TGTGCCAGCAGTTCTGGACAGGGATGGGTAGCCGGGGAGCTGTTTTTT
D gene: NA; V gene: TRBV5-1; clone size: once; J gene: TRBJ1-3; CDR3 protein: CASSPGSGSSGNTIYF; CDR3 DNA: TGCGCCAGCAGCCCGGGGTCCGGGAGCTCTGGAAACACCATATATTTT
D gene: TRBD1; V gene: TRBV30; clone size: NA; J gene: TRBJ2-7; CDR3 protein: CAWTSGSGTGAYEQYF; CDR3 DNA: TGTGCCTGGACTAGCGGGTCGGGGACAGGGGCCTACGAGCAGTACTTC
D gene: NA; V gene: TRBV5-6; clone size: NA; J gene: TRBJ2-2; CDR3 protein: CASSLLTGELFF; CDR3 DNA: TGTGCCAGCAGCTTGCTAACCGGGGAGCTGTTTTTT
D gene: NA; V gene: TRBV4-3; clone size: NA; J gene: TRBJ1-1; CDR3 protein: CASSRRAGGPEAFF; CDR3 DNA: TGCGCCAGCAGCCGACGCGCGGGGGGCCCTGAAGCTTTCTTT
D gene: NA; V gene: TRBV5-1; clone size: NA; J gene: TRBJ2-7; CDR3 protein: CASSPELGGEQYF; CDR3 DNA: TGCGCCAGCAGCCCGGAGTTAGGGGGCGAGCAGTACTTC
D gene: TRBD1; V gene: TRBV28; clone size: few; J gene: TRBJ1-2; CDR3 protein: CASSGERDRGKDYTF; CDR3 DNA: TGTGCCAGCAGTGGAGAGCGGGACAGGGGAAAGGACTACACCTTC
D gene: NA; V gene: TRBV5-6; clone size: NA; J gene: TRBJ1-1; CDR3 protein: CASSFGQTNTEAFF; CDR3 DNA: TGTGCCAGCAGCTTCGGACAGACGAACACTGAAGCTTTCTTT
D gene: TRBD1; V gene: TRBV18; clone size: many; J gene: TRBJ2-7; CDR3 protein: CASSPRQGLYEQYF; CDR3 DNA: TGTGCCAGCTCACCGAGACAGGGGCTCTACGAGCAGTACTTC
D gene: TRBD2; V gene: TRBV5-6; clone size: NA; J gene: TRBJ2-3; CDR3 protein: CASSFPVGLAATTDTQYF; CDR3 DNA: TGTGCCAGCAGCTTTCCCGTCGGACTAGCGGCTACCACAGATACGCAGTATTTT
D gene: TRBD2; V gene: TRBV19; clone size: NA; J gene: TRBJ2-7; CDR3 protein: CASSAETSLVPYEQYF; CDR3 DNA: TGTGCCAGTAGTGCAGAGACTAGCTTAGTCCCCTACGAGCAGTACTTC
D gene: NA; V gene: TRBV4-1; clone size: NA; J gene: TRBJ2-3; CDR3 protein: CASSQVTGDTDTQYF; CDR3 DNA: TGCGCCAGCAGCCAGGTTACAGGAGACACAGATACGCAGTATTTT
D gene: TRBD1; V gene: TRBV5-5; clone size: NA; J gene: TRBJ2-1; CDR3 protein: CASRKSGTGYNEQFF; CDR3 DNA: TGTGCCAGCAGAAAGTCCGGGACAGGGTACAATGAGCAGTTCTTC
D gene: NA; V gene: TRBV5-1; clone size: once; J gene: TRBJ2-3; CDR3 protein: CASSSPADNTDTQYF; CDR3 DNA: TGCGCCAGCAGCTCTCCAGCGGATAACACAGATACGCAGTATTTT
D gene: NA; V gene: TRBV6-1; clone size: NA; J gene: TRBJ2-3; CDR3 protein: CASSDLTDTQYF; CDR3 DNA: TGTGCCAGCAGTGACCTTACAGATACGCAGTATTTT
D gene: NA; V gene: TRBV4-1; clone size: NA; J gene: TRBJ2-5; CDR3 protein: CASSDREDHPFQETQYF; CDR3 DNA: TGCGCCAGCAGCGACAGGGAGGACCACCCCTTCCAAGAGACCCAGTACTTC